This T cell receptor beta chain was observed in a study of T cells expressing NK-cell markers. Germline CDR1 is SGHRS and CDR2 is YFSETQ. The CDR3 consists of 13 residues. For each CDR3 protein, TCRdb gives one entry from its re-call of the 5' RACE reads, without DNA. Here the sample table reports 200,000 to 300,000 distinct CDR3 sequences. The sequenced sample was blood T cells: a sorted CD56 or NKG2C T cell subset, CD4+ or CD8+ T cells, or bulk PBMC T cells (not recorded which). V is TRBV5-1 and J is TRBJ2-4. The sequence derives from a man aged 18 to 30 in good health. CDR3 protein: CASSPSGSNIQYF.